This paragraph reports one T cell receptor (beta chain). The antigen remains unidentified. The data were taken from a study of cytomegalovirus exposure and HLA in healthy donors. The study's findings and limits: Later analysis demonstrated an association between a missense DCLRE1C variant and TCR beta V- and J-gene trimming. Across donors, presence/absence analyses took sequencing depth to be roughly uniform. Most TCR beta V segments were productive about 87% or about 30% of the time in an earlier analysis. Several of the most significant clusters were apparently associated with common viral pathogens in a later analysis.

It was with 60 Vbeta and 13 Jbeta primers that the PCR ran. The repertoire was sequenced with immunoSEQ multiplex PCR; TCRdb's copy has only in-frame clones and lacks some. Of over 120,000 clones detected, around 85% appear once; the ten largest clones hold less than 3.5%. The CDR3 runs to 12 residues. Germline V gene sequence: CDR1 WSHSY, CDR2 SAAADI. Trimming shortened V by 3 bases and J by 8 bases, and 10 bases separated the two germline ends. J is TRBJ1-1 and V is TRBV10-2; D remains unclear. This clonotype was obtained from a woman aged 25 to 39 in good health and CMV-seronegative. The material sequenced was PBMCs. CDR3 residues: CASSDPRVEAFF. In DNA form, the CDR3 reads TGCGCCAGCAGTGATCCGCGGGTAGAAGCTTTCTTT.